The 22 T cell receptor beta chains reported below all come from one sample, sequenced in a study of Graves' ophthalmopathy and Graves' hyperthyroidism. Amplified TCR beta CDR3 regions were obtained using RNA transcripts as template. Second-round multiplex PCR came after first-round RT-PCR with HTBI primers. One entry per CDR3 protein, called by TCRdb with MiXCR from the multiplex PCR reads. Here the sample spans about 150,000 distinct CDR3 sequences, over 35% being singletons. Sample: peripheral blood. These receptors all stem from a woman in her forties with Graves' ophthalmopathy.

The chain employs TRBV6-5 and TRBJ2-2; D unresolved. V lost 2 bases and J lost 2, with 6 bases in between. The germline gives CDR1 MNHEY, CDR2 SVGAGI. The CDR3 length is 14 residues. DNA of the CDR3: TGTGCCAGCAGTTACCGTTCTAACACCGGGGAGCTGTTTTTT. Residues: CASSYRSNTGELFF.

The chain is built from TRBV11-2 and TRBJ2-7; 8 bases match TRBD1. Germline V gene sequence: CDR1 SGHAT, CDR2 FQNNGV. Unmatched junction bases numbered 9, after V lost 5 bases and J lost 0 bases. The CDR3 extends over 16 amino acids. The CDR3 protein is CASSPSWDRSSYEQYF. DNA of the CDR3: TGTGCCAGCAGCCCCTCGTGGGACAGGAGCTCCTACGAGCAGTACTTC.

In regard to this clonotype: At one end the junction does not follow the germline gene, possibly because of a read error. V and J are TRBV6-2 or TRBV6-3 and TRBJ2-6; the match to TRBD1 covers 9 bases. This CDR3 region has 18 residues. Germline CDR1 reads MNHEY; CDR2 reads SVGEGT. CDR3 in DNA: TGTGCCAGCAGTTACGACAGGGGGTCCTTCTCTGGGGCCAACGCCCTGACTTTC. As protein: CASSYDRGSFSGANALTF.

The chain uses TRBV6-1 and TRBJ2-7, with D possibly being TRBD2 (6 bases). CDR1 and CDR2 from the germline V gene are MNHNS and SASEGT. The CDR3 contains 15 residues. V lost 4 bases and J lost 3, with 16 bases in between. The CDR3 sequence is CASSGFQGGIYEQYF. The CDR3 DNA sequence: TGTGCCAGCAGTGGGTTCCAGGGAGGAATCTACGAGCAGTACTTC.

V usage is TRBV12-3 or TRBV12-4 and J usage is TRBJ2-7; 7 nucleotides agree with TRBD2. The CDR3 consists of 16 residues. V trimming: 0 bases; J trimming: 0 bases; junction bases outside the gene matches: 5. CDR3 sequence: CASSLAKAGNSYEQYF. Written as DNA, the CDR3 is TGTGCCAGCAGTTTAGCGAAAGCGGGAAACTCCTACGAGCAGTACTTC.

This clonotype was counted at least ten times. CDR3 in amino acids: CASSELGQDYEQYF. The CDR3 DNA follows: TGTGCCAGCAGTGAATTGGGACAGGATTACGAGCAGTACTTC. The genes are TRBV6-1 and TRBJ2-7; 8 positions agree with TRBD1. The CDR3 has 14 amino acids. J lost 4 bases, V lost 2 bases, and 4 bases had no gene match. Germline V gene lookup returns CDR1 MNHNS and CDR2 SASEGT.

Ten or more counts support this clonotype. The chain links TRBV7-8 to TRBJ1-6; possibly TRBD1 for D (5 bases). Trimming stripped 4 bases from V and 7 bases from J, with 14 bases between. Germline CDR1 is SGHVS and CDR2 is FQNEAQ. This CDR3 is built from 15 residues. CDR3 DNA: TGTGCCAGCAGCTGGTACCGGGACCCCAATTCACCCCTCCACTTT. This translates into CASSWYRDPNSPLHF. Based on the CDR3 plus reference TRBV7-8 and TRBJ1-6, the full variable domain is GAGVSQSPRYKVAKRGQDVALRCDPISGHVSLFWYQQALGQGPEFLTYFQNEAQLDKSGLPSDRFFAERPEGSVSTLKIQRTQQEDSAVYLCASSWYRDPNSPLHFGNGTRLTVT.

This clonotype has ten or more counts. The genes are TRBV5-1 and TRBJ1-1; D is ambiguous. The V end was cut by 1 base, the J end by 3 bases, with 4 bases between. This CDR3 has 12 residues. CDR1 is SGHRS, CDR2 YFSETQ, per germline. CDR3 residues: CASSLSDTEAFF. The DNA for the CDR3 is TGCGCCAGCAGCTTGTCAGACACTGAAGCTTTCTTT.

This clonotype was seen repeatedly, ten times or more. The rearrangement joins TRBV20-1 to TRBJ1-2; D call uncertain. The germline V and J ends were trimmed by 0 bases and 8 bases, with 13 bases remaining between them. Per germline, CDR1 DFQATT and CDR2 SNEGSKA (reference sequence). The CDR3 spans 13 residues. The CDR3 DNA follows: TGCAGTGCTAGAGACGAACTAGGATACGGCTACACCTTC. This encodes CSARDELGYGYTF.

This clonotype has at least ten counts. The rearrangement uses TRBV6-6 and TRBJ2-7, with 7 bases lining up with TRBD1. The V and J ends lost 2 bases and 3 bases, in that order; junction bases with no gene match: 19. The CDR3 runs 19 residues. CDR1 is MNHNY, CDR2 SVGAGI, per germline (reference sequence). CDR3 in amino acids: CASSYHAPLTGPMIYEQYF. The CDR3 nucleotides read TGTGCCAGCAGTTACCACGCACCATTGACAGGGCCTATGATCTACGAGCAGTACTTC.

This clonotype was seen at least ten times. This chain connects TRBV5-1 to TRBJ2-2; TRBD2 aligns across 8 bases. The germline V gene has CDR1 SGHRS and CDR2 YFSETQ. The CDR3 has 20 amino acids. Trimming removed 0 bases from V and 0 bases from J; junction bases left unmatched: 13. The CDR3 sequence is CASSLAMSGRSRANTGELFF. DNA of the CDR3: TGCGCCAGCAGCTTGGCCATGAGCGGGAGATCGCGCGCGAACACCGGGGAGCTGTTTTTT.

Many counts were recorded for this clonotype. The V and J genes are TRBV29-1 and TRBJ1-1; D is ambiguous. Germline V lookup: CDR1 SQVTM, CDR2 ANQGSEA. This CDR3 region has 14 residues. The V end lost 2 bases, the J end lost 0 bases, and 10 bases lay between the germline ends. The CDR3: CSVELRDMNTEAFF. CDR3 DNA sequence: TGCAGCGTTGAACTTCGGGATATGAACACTGAAGCTTTCTTT.

The J gene is TRBJ2-5, the V gene TRBV28, with 9 bases matching TRBD2. The CDR3 is 15 amino acids. J gave up 4 bases and V 10 bases, and 13 bases lay outside the gene matches. Germline V gives CDR1 MDHEN, CDR2 SYDVKM. CDR3 nucleotide sequence: TGTGCCATCTTACCGGGCGGGAGGGAAGGAGAGACCCAGTACTTC. Its translation: CAILPGGREGETQYF.

The chain recombines TRBV29-1 with TRBJ1-1, with no clear D. Trimming took 5 bases from V and 4 from J, leaving 8 bases between them. The CDR3 has 11 amino acids. CDR1 and CDR2 (germline): SQVTM, ANQGSEA. CDR3 sequence reads: CSVSDSTEAFF. For the CDR3, the DNA is TGCAGCGTTTCTGATAGCACTGAAGCTTTCTTT.

The genes are TRBV12-3 or TRBV12-4 and TRBJ2-7; TRBD2 agrees at 10 bases. Trimming cost V 6 bases and J 0 bases; bases outside gene matches: 5. The CDR3 consists of 15 residues. In nucleotides, the CDR3 is TGTGCCAGCAGATCAACTAGCGGGGCCTCCTACGAGCAGTACTTC. This sequence encodes CASRSTSGASYEQYF.

This clonotype was seen at least ten times. The V and J genes are TRBV7-6 and TRBJ1-1; no firm D call. The CDR3 length is 13 residues. Deletions cut 4 bases from V and 8 bases from J, with 14 bases between. Germline V gives CDR1 SGHVS, CDR2 FNYEAQ. CDR3 amino acids: CASSSQGREEAFF. The CDR3 DNA follows: TGTGCCAGCAGCTCCCAAGGGAGAGAGGAAGCTTTCTTT.

As regards this clonotype: Compared with germline, one end of the junction differs, possibly owing to a read error. V is TRBV28 and J is TRBJ1-1, with D unclear. The V gene's germline CDR1 is MDHEN and CDR2 SYDVKM. The CDR3 has 14 residues. The CDR3 DNA reads as TGCGCCAGCAGCCAAGAACCGGGGATCACGGAAGCTTTCTTT. Translated, it gives CASSQEPGITEAFF.

The chain has TRBV7-1 and TRBJ2-2, with D unclear. TRBV7-1 is sorted into the ORF group, with uncertain function. The CDR3 runs 16 residues. V shed 5 bases and J shed 6 bases, with 19 bases lying between them. This CDR3 reads CASSQRTTRPAGELFF. Written as DNA, the CDR3 is TGTGCCAGCAGCCAGAGGACGACCCGGCCGGCCGGGGAGCTGTTTTTT.

The J gene is TRBJ1-1, the V gene TRBV6-2 or TRBV6-3; TRBD1 matches at 7 bases. The CDR3 consists of 14 residues. Per germline, CDR1 MNHEY and CDR2 SVGEGT. V lost 5 bases to trimming and J lost 6 bases; unmatched junction nucleotides: 9. The CDR3 nucleotides read TGTGCCAGCAGTCCCCACGACAGGGTGGCTGAAGCTTTCTTT. This codes for CASSPHDRVAEAFF.

The chain uses TRBV6-5 and TRBJ1-2; D remains ambiguous. The V end lost 2 bases, the J end lost 6 bases, and 13 bases lay between the germline ends. The germline V gene has CDR1 MNHEY and CDR2 SVGAGI. This CDR3 is built from 14 residues. CDR3: CASSYEAAADGYTF. CDR3 DNA: TGTGCCAGCAGTTACGAGGCGGCTGCCGATGGCTACACCTTC.

This clonotype has at least ten counts. The chain joins TRBV4-2 to TRBJ1-1; TRBD1 agrees at 11 bases. The CDR3 has 16 amino acids. Trimming at V came to 3 bases and at J to 4 bases, leaving 7 bases not matched to a gene. Germline V gene sequence: CDR1 LGHNA, CDR2 YNFKEQ. As DNA, the CDR3 is TGTGCCAGCAGCCACCCGGACAGGGGGCTGGTCACTGAAGCTTTCTTT. It translates to CASSHPDRGLVTEAFF.

Ten or more counts support this clonotype. The rearrangement uses TRBV27 and TRBJ1-1; 7 bases align to TRBD1. Trimming at V came to 0 bases and at J to 7 bases, leaving 5 bases not matched to a gene. The CDR3 totals 14 residues. The germline gives CDR1 MNHEY, CDR2 SMNVEV (reference sequence). The CDR3 nucleotides are TGTGCCAGCAGTTTATCTAACAGGGGAGTTGAAGCTTTCTTT. This encodes CASSLSNRGVEAFF.